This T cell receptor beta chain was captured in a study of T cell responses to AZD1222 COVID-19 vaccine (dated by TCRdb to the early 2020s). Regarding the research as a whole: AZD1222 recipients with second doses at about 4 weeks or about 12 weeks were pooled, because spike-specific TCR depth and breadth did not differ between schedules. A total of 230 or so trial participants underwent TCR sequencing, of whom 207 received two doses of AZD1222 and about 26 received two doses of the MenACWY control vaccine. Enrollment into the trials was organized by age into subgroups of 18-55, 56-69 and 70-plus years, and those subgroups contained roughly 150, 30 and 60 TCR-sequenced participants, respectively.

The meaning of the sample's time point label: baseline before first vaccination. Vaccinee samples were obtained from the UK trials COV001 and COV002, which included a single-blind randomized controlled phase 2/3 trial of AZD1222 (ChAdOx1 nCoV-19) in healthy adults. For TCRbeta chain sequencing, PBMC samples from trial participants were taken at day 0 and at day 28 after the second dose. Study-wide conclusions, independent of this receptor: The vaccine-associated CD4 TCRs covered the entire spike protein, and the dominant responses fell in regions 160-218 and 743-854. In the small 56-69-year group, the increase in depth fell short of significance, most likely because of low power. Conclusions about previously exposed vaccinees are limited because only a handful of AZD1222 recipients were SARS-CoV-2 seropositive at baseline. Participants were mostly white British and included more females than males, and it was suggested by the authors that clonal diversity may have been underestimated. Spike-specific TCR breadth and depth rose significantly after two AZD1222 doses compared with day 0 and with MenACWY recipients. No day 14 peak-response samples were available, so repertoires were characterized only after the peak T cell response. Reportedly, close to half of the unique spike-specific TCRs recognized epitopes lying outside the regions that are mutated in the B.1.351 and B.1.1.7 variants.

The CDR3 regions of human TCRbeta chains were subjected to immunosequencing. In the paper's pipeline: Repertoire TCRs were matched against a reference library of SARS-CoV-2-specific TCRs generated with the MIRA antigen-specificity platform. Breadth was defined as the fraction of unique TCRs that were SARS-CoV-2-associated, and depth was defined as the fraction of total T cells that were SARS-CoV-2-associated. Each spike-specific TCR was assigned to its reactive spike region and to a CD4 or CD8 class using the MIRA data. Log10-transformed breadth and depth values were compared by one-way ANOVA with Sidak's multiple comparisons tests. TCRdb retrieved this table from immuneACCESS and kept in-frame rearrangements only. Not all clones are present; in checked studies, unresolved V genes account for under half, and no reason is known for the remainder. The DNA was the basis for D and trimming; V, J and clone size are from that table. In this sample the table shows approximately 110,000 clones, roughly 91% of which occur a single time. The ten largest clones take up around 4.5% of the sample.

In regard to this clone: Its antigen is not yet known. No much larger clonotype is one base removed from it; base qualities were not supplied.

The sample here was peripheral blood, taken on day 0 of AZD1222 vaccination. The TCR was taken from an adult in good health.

The base sequence is TGTGCCTGGAGTTTATGGGATACTGAAGCTTTCTTT. The encoded protein is CAWSLWDTEAFF. Here the chain combines TRBV30 and TRBJ1-1, with an unclear D gene assignment. Per the germline V gene (reference sequence), GTSNPN is the CDR1 and SVGIG is the CDR2. Inclusive of the bounding cysteine and phenylalanine, the CDR3 is 12 residues long. Only the CDR3 DNA stays, 36 bases, in frame from base 1. Trimming removed 2 bases from V and 5 bases from J, leaving 9 bases between the germline ends.